The T cell receptor (beta chain) under discussion was sequenced for a study of blood T cell repertoires in COVID-19. The participants were between about 18 and 90 years old and came from some 23 US areas. In the original processing: Reference gene primer amplification gave nucleated cell count estimates. The repertoire was sequenced with immunoSEQ multiplex PCR; TCRdb's copy has only in-frame clones and lacks some. D and trimming come from the DNA, and the V and J calls and clone size come from that table. The sample carries around 290,000 clones, 75% to 90% recorded once. Germline loops: CDR1 DFQATT, CDR2 SNEGSKA (reference sequence). Between the trimmed V and J ends, which lost 3 bases and 11 bases, there was a span of 13 bases. This CDR3 comprises 11 residues.

The rearrangement uses TRBV20-1 and TRBJ1-1; D is unresolved. The source of this sequence is a woman aged 40-49 years who had recovered from COVID-19. The material sequenced was PBMCs or T cells enriched from blood (not recorded which). The CDR3, as DNA: TGCAGTGCTAGGTGGCCAAACCAGGCTTTCTTT. It translates to CSARWPNQAFF.